The rows below give T cell receptor beta chains drawn from one sample of a study of T-cell memory formation after mild COVID-19. From the 5' RACE reads, TCRdb called clonotypes with MiXCR, one entry per CDR3 protein. The data hold around 62,000 distinct CDR3 sequences, with 25% to 35% observed a single time. Material for sequencing was PBMCs or a T cell subset sorted from them (not recorded which). The source of these receptors is a man aged 18-30 years who had mild COVID-19 (a few samples of this study predate the infection). Cell type and time point are not known. The CDR3 runs from the conserved cysteine through the conserved F or W. The D gene is left open where the match is weak. Not all rows give a size; the values are once, few, many and, for expanded clones, a class.

j_gene,v_gene,abundance,d_gene,CDR3aa
TRBJ1-2,TRBV5-4,few,.,CASTFGGIYGYTF
TRBJ1-5,TRBV5-5,.,.,CASSVDRWGREPQHF
TRBJ2-7,TRBV16,.,TRBD1,CASSQGGTGTYEQYF
TRBJ2-7,TRBV19,once,.,CATSSGDSTYEQYF
TRBJ1-1,TRBV5-1,.,.,CASSYSPSGGTEAFF
TRBJ2-7,TRBV19,.,.,CASSAARASSYEQYF
TRBJ2-5,TRBV7-9,once,TRBD2,CASSLVSSGQETQYF
TRBJ2-1,TRBV28,few,.,CASSFGSTYNEQFF
TRBJ2-3,TRBV4-3,.,TRBD1,CASSQATGQGLAQYF
TRBJ2-2,TRBV20-1,few,.,CSATVTNTGELFF
TRBJ2-1,TRBV20-1,many,.,CSARGRGAQQFF
TRBJ1-1,TRBV5-5,.,.,CASSLHMNTEAFF
TRBJ2-2,TRBV3-1,.,.,CASSQERGPHTGELFF
TRBJ2-5,TRBV27,.,.,CASSQWGYQETQYF
TRBJ2-5,TRBV15,many,TRBD2,CATSRGLLAGGPEETQYF
TRBJ2-2,TRBV7-9,few,.,CASSLNSGELFF
TRBJ2-7,TRBV7-9,few,TRBD2,CASLPLAGVHEQYF
TRBJ2-1,TRBV20-1,.,.,CSAPLGIYYNEQFF
TRBJ2-1,TRBV14,few,TRBD1,CASSTPRDRNNEQFF
TRBJ2-2,TRBV27,few,.,CASSLSGGLVGELFF
TRBJ1-5,TRBV6-5,few,.,CASSYSSGGQPQHF
TRBJ1-2,TRBV20-1,many,.,CSARDYGRDYGYTF
TRBJ2-3,TRBV7-8,few,TRBD1,CASSLYLTGGSDTQYF
TRBJ2-5,TRBV21-1,few,.,CASSPTGLRETQYF
TRBJ2-4,TRBV4-1,few,TRBD1,CASSQGGQGVDIQYF
TRBJ1-2,TRBV30,.,.,CAWRDSFYYGYTF
TRBJ2-3,TRBV12-3/TRBV12-4,.,.,CASTSRGADTQYF
TRBJ2-5,TRBV15,.,TRBD1,CATSRSGTGLETQYF
TRBJ2-1,TRBV12-5,.,.,CASGLDLVGGAHEQFF
TRBJ1-2,TRBV6-5,few,TRBD1,CASRRTGEGYTF
TRBJ1-1,TRBV20-1,.,.,CSAPLTGMGTEAFF
TRBJ1-1,TRBV5-5,few,.,CASSKVNTEAFF
TRBJ2-7,TRBV12-3/TRBV12-4,few,.,CASSLGLGPYEQYF
TRBJ2-7,TRBV12-3/TRBV12-4,.,.,CASSPGPFYEQYF
TRBJ2-5,TRBV11-2,few,.,CASSSTEGEETQYF
TRBJ1-5,TRBV12-3/TRBV12-4,few,.,CASSELGNQPQHF
TRBJ2-5,TRBV6-5,few,.,CASSPGAGWETQYF
TRBJ2-1,TRBV24-1,.,.,CATSDFSGFEQFF
TRBJ2-5,TRBV4-1,.,.,CASSPSTGLVEETQYF
TRBJ2-1,TRBV2,few,.,CAIRGPLNEQFF
TRBJ1-2,TRBV20-1,few,TRBD1,CSAPGTGAQLANYGYTF
TRBJ2-7,TRBV11-2,.,TRBD2,CASSLERGGHEQYF
TRBJ2-1,TRBV7-2,few,.,CASSPFARGDLGEQFF
TRBJ1-5,TRBV20-1,few,.,CSARPQRSGNQPQHF
TRBJ2-3,TRBV12-3/TRBV12-4,.,.,CASTGADTQYF
TRBJ2-7,TRBV7-2,few,.,CASSFGQTYEQYF
TRBJ2-3,TRBV12-3/TRBV12-4,few,.,CASSPTGFTDTQYF
TRBJ1-1,TRBV6-5,.,TRBD1,CASSYSGTGSTEAFF
TRBJ2-3,TRBV27,few,.,CASSFGDTDTQYF
TRBJ1-1,TRBV20-1,many,.,CSARVNEGTEAFF
TRBJ2-4,TRBV12-3/TRBV12-4,.,.,CASSLEELDIQYF
TRBJ2-7,TRBV4-3,few,.,CASSQGRGDYEQYF
TRBJ1-2,TRBV20-1,few,TRBD1,CSALITQGNYGYTF
TRBJ2-1,TRBV3-1,few,TRBD2,CASSQDWRAGAYNEQFF
TRBJ1-1,TRBV14,once,.,CASSQTGENTEAFF
TRBJ2-6,TRBV15,.,.,CATSRDRIGANVLTF
TRBJ2-1,TRBV6-2/TRBV6-3,few,.,CASSLDSSSYNEQFF
TRBJ2-5,TRBV4-3,many,TRBD2,CASSQDWSGGATETQYF
TRBJ2-5,TRBV6-5,.,.,CASSLRGVGLAETQYF